The 7 T cell receptor beta chains presented below share a single source sample, sequenced in a study of cytotoxic CD8 clonotypes in ibrutinib-treated CLL (dated by TCRdb to 2020 to 2023). Receptor amplification or capture employed the immunoSEQ multiplex PCR assay. The table comes from immuneACCESS by way of TCRdb, which keeps in-frame sequences with V and J called. Part of the clones is missing from these tables; in studies checked, under half for an unresolved V gene and the rest for unknown reasons. The sample contains tens of thousands of clones, approximately 45% of them found a single time. Clones ranked in the top ten supply around 18% of the sample. Here the sequenced sample was PBMCs, taken before ibrutinib treatment. The receptors here all came from a human donor with chronic lymphocytic leukemia.

About this clone: The same CDR3 can be traced to other DNA sequences in this sample. V usage is TRBV5-6 and J usage is TRBJ2-2, with D possibly TRBD2 on 5 matching bases. The V gene's germline CDR1 is SGHDT and CDR2 YYEEEE. The CDR3 contains 13 residues. The ends were cut back, 2 bases at V and 5 bases at J, with 7 bases in the middle. CDR3 DNA sequence: TGTGCCAGCAGCTTTGAGGGTACCGGGGAGCTGTTTTTT. This translates into CASSFEGTGELFF.

The rearrangement joins TRBV5-1 to TRBJ1-1; perhaps TRBD1 as D (6 bases). This CDR3 is built from 14 residues. The V gene's germline CDR1 is SGHRS and CDR2 YFSETQ. With 6 bases removed from V and 5 bases from J, the gap between germline ends came to 17 bases. In DNA, the CDR3 is TGCGCCAGCACCAAGACAGGTGGGGGGACTGAAGCTTTCTTT. Translation gives CASTKTGGGTEAFF.

This rearrangement joins TRBV6-1 to TRBJ1-4; D remains ambiguous. Germline V CDR1 and CDR2: MNHNS, SASEGT. The V and J ends lost 4 bases and 1 base respectively, with 10 bases between them. The CDR3 length is 15 residues. The CDR3 DNA reads as TGTGCCAGCAGTGTTTTGCAGTTAACTAATGAAAAACTGTTTTTT. It encodes CASSVLQLTNEKLFF.

The chain combines TRBV6-5 with TRBJ1-2; 7 positions match TRBD1. Germline values: CDR1 MNHEY, CDR2 SVGAGI. The CDR3 spans 15 residues. Unmatched junction bases numbered 15, after V lost 6 bases and J lost 8 bases. The CDR3 protein is CASSKTKYNRGGYTF. The CDR3 nucleotides read TGTGCCAGCAGCAAAACAAAATACAACAGGGGCGGCTACACCTTC.

The CDR3 loop is CASSTQGEETQYF. CDR3 in DNA: TGCGCCAGCAGTACACAGGGAGAAGAGACCCAGTACTTC. The J gene is TRBJ2-5, the V gene TRBV5-1; tentative D call: TRBD1 (6 bases). Per the germline V gene, CDR1 is SGHRS and CDR2 is YFSETQ. The CDR3 runs to 13 residues. Trimming stripped 5 bases from V and 3 bases from J, with 11 bases between.

This sequence joins TRBV7-9 and TRBJ1-6; D is ambiguous. The CDR3 contains 17 residues. Germline loops: CDR1 SEHNR, CDR2 FQNEAQ (reference sequence). Trimming left V 4 bases short and J 0 bases short, with 13 bases between. The CDR3 here is CASSSWRGSSYNSPLHF. CDR3 DNA: TGTGCCAGCAGCTCATGGAGAGGGAGCTCCTATAATTCACCCCTCCACTTT. The whole variable domain, filled in from reference TRBV7-9 and TRBJ1-6, reads DTGVSQNPRHKITKRGQNVTFRCDPISEHNRLYWYRQTLGQGPEFLTYFQNEAQLEKSRLLSDRFSAERPKGSFSTLEIQRTEQGDSAMYLCASSSWRGSSYNSPLHFGNGTRLTVT.

The chain links TRBV6-1 to TRBJ1-1; D remains ambiguous. The CDR3 covers 13 residues. Per the germline V gene, CDR1 is MNHNS and CDR2 is SASEGT. V was clipped by 8 bases and J by 7 bases, with 17 bases between them. The CDR3, as DNA: TGTGCCAGCTCCTTCCAAGGCAGTATTGAAGCTTTCTTT. Translated, it gives CASSFQGSIEAFF.